This T cell receptor beta chain was recorded in a study of immune evolution from preneoplasia to lung adenocarcinoma. Study conclusions and caveats: Top clone share appeared to fall from AAH through AIS, MIA, adenocarcinoma.

The length of the CDR3 is 14 residues. Histologic diagnosis was independently verified by two lung pathologists. Sequencing used immunoSEQ multiplex PCR; TCRdb keeps in-frame clones, though not all of them. The top ten hold 2.8% of the sample, which has under 10,000 clones, 82% seen once. This clone was detected only a few times. The target antigen is unknown. The specimen sequenced was FFPE minimally invasive lung adenocarcinoma tissue. This sequence joins TRBV12-2 and TRBJ1-4; the DNA was not used to check the table's D call, TRBD1. TRBV12-2 is a known pseudogene. This sequence originates from an older person with lung adenocarcinoma. The DNA of the CDR3 is TGTGCAAGTCGCCCCGGGACAGTTAATGAAAAACTGTTTTTT. Protein sequence: CASRPGTVNEKLFF.